The 25 T cell receptor beta chains below all came from one sample that was sequenced in a study of cytomegalovirus exposure and HLA in healthy donors. The PCR made use of 60 Vbeta and 13 Jbeta primers. The protocol was immunoSEQ multiplex PCR, while the TCRdb copy is restricted to in-frame clones and leaves out a portion. The top ten hold roughly 7.5% of the sample, which has over 150,000 clones, 75% to 85% seen once. The specimen was PBMCs. Receptors were obtained from a male donor in good health and CMV-seropositive.

This clone appeared once. This chain joins TRBV19 and TRBJ2-3, with D tentatively TRBD1 (6 bases). CDR3 length equals 15 residues. Between the trimmed V and J ends, which lost 7 bases and 2 bases, there was a span of 16 bases. Germline V gene sequence: CDR1 LNHDA, CDR2 SQIVND (reference sequence). Here the CDR3 DNA reads TGTGCCAGTACTAAGGGGGTCTATTCCACAGATACGCAGTATTTT. As protein: CASTKGVYSTDTQYF.

This clone turned up a few times. Written as DNA, the CDR3 is TGTGCCAGCAGTTATAACGAGGGGGTGAACACCGGGGAGCTGTTTTTT. It yields the protein CASSYNEGVNTGELFF. The chain employs TRBV6-5 and TRBJ2-2; D is perhaps TRBD1 (6 bases). The V gene lost 3 bases and the J gene lost 1 base, with 12 bases spanning the gap. Germline V CDR1 and CDR2: MNHEY, SVGAGI. The CDR3 is 16 amino acids.

The chain recombines TRBV6-1 with TRBJ1-2; TRBD1 might be the D (5 bases). Germline-derived CDR1 and CDR2 are MNHNS and SASEGT. The CDR3 loop spans 11 amino acids. Trimming took off 9 bases at V and 6 bases at J, with 11 bases between the two ends. The CDR3 region is CARAGGDGYTF. The CDR3 DNA reads as TGTGCCAGGGCCGGGGGAGATGGCTACACCTTC.

This chain connects TRBV19 to TRBJ1-5; 10 nucleotides align to TRBD1. The CDR3 has 14 amino acids. Germline CDR1 is LNHDA and CDR2 is SQIVND (reference sequence). V dropped 9 bases and J dropped 7; count of bases not matched to a gene: 9. Written as DNA, the CDR3 is TGTGCCAGCCGTGGGACAGGGGAGCGGCAGCCCCAGCATTTT. Its protein is CASRGTGERQPQHF.

The V gene is TRBV5-1, the J gene TRBJ2-3; TRBD2 is a possible D gene (6 bases). In germline, CDR1 is SGHRS, CDR2 YFSETQ. The CDR3 length is 14 residues. The ends were cut back, 3 bases at V and 5 bases at J, with 13 bases in the middle. Here the CDR3 DNA reads TGCGCCAGCAGCTACCGGGGGTACGAAGATACGCAGTATTTT. It yields the protein CASSYRGYEDTQYF.

This chain uses TRBV9 with TRBJ2-7; D gene unclear. CDR1 and CDR2 (germline): SGDLS, YYNGEE. CDR3 length equals 13 residues. V was pared by 0 bases and J by 7 bases, with 11 bases between. This chain's CDR3 is CASSVVPDGEQYF. The CDR3 nucleotides read TGTGCCAGCAGCGTAGTCCCCGACGGGGAGCAGTACTTC.

This clone was recorded a few times. The chain employs TRBV5-4 and TRBJ1-1; D may be TRBD1 (5 bases). This CDR3 comprises 13 residues. The germline CDR1 and CDR2 sequences are SGHNT and YYREEE (reference sequence). The V gene lost 4 bases and the J gene lost 0 bases, with 7 bases spanning the gap. The CDR3 sequence: CASSPGLNTEAFF. CDR3 sequence (DNA): TGTGCCAGCAGCCCAGGGTTGAACACTGAAGCTTTCTTT.

This chain uses TRBV11-2 with TRBJ2-3; perhaps TRBD1 as D (5 bases). Deletions cut 3 bases from V and 6 bases from J, with 10 bases between. Germline V gene data show CDR1 as SGHAT and CDR2 as FQNNGV. This CDR3 is 13 amino acids long. CDR3 residues: CASSLQGWDTQYF. CDR3 nucleotides: TGTGCCAGCAGCTTGCAGGGATGGGATACGCAGTATTTT.

For this clone: A much more abundant neighbour one base away suggests this may be a read error. This chain connects TRBV2 to TRBJ2-3; 11 nucleotides match TRBD2. The CDR3 totals 15 residues. CDR1 and CDR2 (germline): SNHLY, FYNNEI. Trimming cost V 4 bases and J 3 bases; bases outside gene matches: 3. The CDR3 bases are TGTGCCAGCAGTGTAGCGGGGGGGCCGACAGATACGCAGTATTTT. It specifies CASSVAGGPTDTQYF.

The chain links TRBV7-9 to TRBJ2-5; TRBD2 matches 12 bases. The CDR3 length is 16 residues. V lost 5 bases to trimming and J lost 5 bases; unmatched junction nucleotides: 9. CDR1 and CDR2 from the germline V gene are SEHNR and FQNEAQ (reference sequence). The CDR3 reads CASSHTSGGSPETQYF. In DNA form, the CDR3 reads TGTGCCAGCAGCCATACTAGCGGGGGGTCCCCCGAGACCCAGTACTTC.

The chain recombines TRBV5-1 with TRBJ2-7, with TRBD2 as a possible D gene (7 bases). The CDR3 has 13 amino acids. The germline CDR1 and CDR2 sequences are SGHRS and YFSETQ. V gave up 4 bases and J gave up 5 bases, with 13 bases separating them. The CDR3 loop reads CASSPTGGHEQYF. The DNA of the CDR3 is TGCGCCAGCAGCCCAACGGGGGGCCACGAGCAGTACTTC.

V is TRBV27 and J is TRBJ1-1, with a possible D match to TRBD1 (6 bases). Trimming stripped 2 bases from V and 0 bases from J, with 10 bases between. The CDR3 is made up of 15 amino acids. CDR1 is MNHEY, CDR2 SMNVEV, per germline (reference sequence). The CDR3 spells CASSLDRTMNTEAFF. CDR3 nucleotide sequence: TGTGCCAGCAGTTTAGACAGGACCATGAACACTGAAGCTTTCTTT.

The chain recombines TRBV7-9 with TRBJ2-1; maybe TRBD2 (5 bases). V was clipped by 5 bases and J by 3 bases, with 17 bases between them. Germline V gene sequence: CDR1 SEHNR, CDR2 FQNEAQ (reference sequence). The CDR3 extends over 16 amino acids. CDR3 bases: TGTGCCAGCAGCCCCAAAGGGCGGGCGCTCTACAATGAGCAGTTCTTC. The encoded protein is CASSPKGRALYNEQFF.

The chain has TRBV4-3 and TRBJ1-1; perhaps TRBD1 as D (5 bases). The CDR3 sequence is 16 residues long. Germline V CDR1 and CDR2: LGHNA, YSLEER. Trimming pared 4 bases from V and 5 bases from J, leaving 20 bases between. Here the CDR3 reads CASSPDPGFYNTEAFF. CDR3 DNA sequence: TGCGCCAGCAGCCCCGACCCAGGGTTTTACAATACTGAAGCTTTCTTT.

The gene calls are TRBV30 and TRBJ2-3; D gene uncertain. In germline, CDR1 is GTSNPN, CDR2 SVGIG (reference sequence). V dropped 1 base and J dropped 5 bases, with 7 bases sitting between them. This CDR3 has 12 amino acids. CDR3 coding DNA: TGTGCCTGGAGTGAAACGGGAGATACGCAGTATTTT. This encodes CAWSETGDTQYF. The complete variable domain, with remaining parts taken from reference TRBV30 and TRBJ2-3, reads SQTIHQWPATLVQPVGSPLSLECTVEGTSNPNLYWYRQAAGRGLQLLFYSVGIGQISSEVPQNLSASRPQDRQFILSSKKLLLSDSGFYLCAWSETGDTQYFGPGTRLTVL.

This clone appeared a single time. The rearrangement uses TRBV7-6 and TRBJ2-7, with unresolved D. The V and J ends lost 4 bases and 7 bases respectively, with 20 bases between them. This CDR3 is 15 amino acids long. CDR1 SGHVS and CDR2 FNYEAQ come from the germline V gene. This CDR3 is CASSSTTSARAEQYF. In DNA, the CDR3 is TGTGCCAGCAGCTCCACCACGTCTGCTCGCGCAGAGCAGTACTTC.

Only a few counts were recorded for this clone. The V call is TRBV18, the J call TRBJ2-4; weak D call: TRBD1 (6 bases). Trimming pared 4 bases from V and 3 bases from J, leaving 16 bases between. The CDR3 covers 16 residues. Germline V lookup: CDR1 KGHSH, CDR2 LQKENI. The CDR3 DNA reads TGTGCCAGCTCACGGGACGCTGCAGGGGACAAAAACATTCAGTACTTC. It specifies CASSRDAAGDKNIQYF.

V usage is TRBV6-1 and J usage is TRBJ1-2; 9 bases agree with TRBD1. The CDR3 covers 14 residues. The V and J ends lost 3 bases and 5 bases, in that order; junction bases with no gene match: 4. Germline V gene lookup returns CDR1 MNHNS and CDR2 SASEGT. CDR3 in amino acids: CASSDGTGRYGYTF. CDR3 DNA: TGTGCCAGCAGTGACGGGACAGGGAGGTATGGCTACACCTTC.

The V call is TRBV4-1, the J call TRBJ2-5, with 8 bases identical to TRBD2. The CDR3 contains 17 residues. Germline lookup yields CDR1 MGHRA and CDR2 YSYEKL. Trimming took 3 bases from V and 2 from J; bases not matched to a gene: 11. CDR3 residues: CASSHDPPAGVQETQYF. The CDR3 DNA is TGCGCCAGCAGCCACGACCCCCCAGCGGGGGTACAAGAGACCCAGTACTTC.

This rearrangement joins TRBV9 to TRBJ2-7, with D maybe TRBD2 (5 bases). The germline V gene has CDR1 SGDLS and CDR2 YYNGEE. The CDR3 length is 15 residues. With 0 bases removed from V and 3 bases from J, the gap between germline ends came to 13 bases. CDR3 residues: CASSVGPDLDYEQYF. In nucleotides, the CDR3 is TGTGCCAGCAGCGTAGGTCCGGACTTGGACTACGAGCAGTACTTC.

For the CDR3, the DNA is TGTGCCAGTAGTAAGGGCCGGGCCGGGATGGCTGGGGCCAACGTCCTGACTTTC. Encoded protein: CASSKGRAGMAGANVLTF. The chain has TRBV19 and TRBJ2-6, with D tentatively TRBD2 (5 bases). The CDR3 loop spans 18 amino acids. Germline V CDR1 and CDR2: LNHDA, SQIVND (reference sequence). V was cut by 4 bases and J by 2 bases, with 18 bases left in between.

The chain joins TRBV9 to TRBJ2-6; 10 positions match TRBD2. Germline-derived CDR1 and CDR2 are SGDLS and YYNGEE. V was pared by 4 bases and J by 2 bases, with 12 bases of the junction left unmatched. The CDR3 runs to 19 residues. Here the CDR3 reads CASSPGTSGARAGANVLTF. CDR3 DNA sequence: TGTGCCAGCAGCCCCGGAACTAGCGGGGCCCGGGCTGGGGCCAACGTCCTGACTTTC.

This chain connects TRBV5-1 to TRBJ2-7, with D maybe TRBD2 (6 bases). Germline CDR1 SGHRS, CDR2 YFSETQ. The CDR3 is 14 residues long. Trimming shortened V by 3 bases and J by 6 bases, and 16 bases separated the two germline ends. CDR3: CASSSTGTSREQYF. As DNA, the CDR3 is TGCGCCAGCAGCTCTACCGGGACTTCCCGCGAGCAGTACTTC.

This chain uses TRBV7-6 with TRBJ2-5; 10 positions match TRBD2. Germline CDR1 reads SGHVS; CDR2 reads FNYEAQ. The CDR3 consists of 18 residues. After removal of 1 base from V and 7 bases from J, the junction contained 15 bases not matched to a gene. The CDR3: CASSLDVFSGGAPGTQYF. The CDR3 DNA sequence: TGTGCCAGCAGCTTAGACGTGTTCAGCGGGGGGGCCCCAGGGACCCAGTACTTC.

This sequence joins TRBV19 and TRBJ1-5; D is possibly TRBD1 (5 bases). V was cut by 5 bases and J by 3 bases, with 14 bases left in between. This CDR3 has 15 amino acids. Per the germline V gene, CDR1 is LNHDA and CDR2 is SQIVND (reference sequence). The CDR3 DNA reads as TGTGCCAGTAGTTCCGGGGCGGGGGTCAATCAGCCCCAGCATTTT. Translated: CASSSGAGVNQPQHF.